This T cell receptor (beta chain) is drawn from a study of control samples from healthy donors and cancer patients. Assay: immunoSEQ multiplex PCR; the TCRdb copy retains only in-frame clones and omits some. This table has some 140,000 clones, 75% to 90% appearing once. The ends lost 5 bases at V and 6 bases at J; junction bases unmatched: 5. CDR1 and CDR2 from the germline V gene are LNHDA and SQIVND (reference sequence). This CDR3 comprises 14 residues. The source is a young woman in good health. This sequence joins TRBV19 and TRBJ2-2; 8 bases map to TRBD1. Sequencing was performed on blood. The CDR3 DNA sequence: TGTGCCAGTAGTTGGCAGGGGGCCCCCGGGGAGCTGTTTTTT. Translated, it gives CASSWQGAPGELFF.